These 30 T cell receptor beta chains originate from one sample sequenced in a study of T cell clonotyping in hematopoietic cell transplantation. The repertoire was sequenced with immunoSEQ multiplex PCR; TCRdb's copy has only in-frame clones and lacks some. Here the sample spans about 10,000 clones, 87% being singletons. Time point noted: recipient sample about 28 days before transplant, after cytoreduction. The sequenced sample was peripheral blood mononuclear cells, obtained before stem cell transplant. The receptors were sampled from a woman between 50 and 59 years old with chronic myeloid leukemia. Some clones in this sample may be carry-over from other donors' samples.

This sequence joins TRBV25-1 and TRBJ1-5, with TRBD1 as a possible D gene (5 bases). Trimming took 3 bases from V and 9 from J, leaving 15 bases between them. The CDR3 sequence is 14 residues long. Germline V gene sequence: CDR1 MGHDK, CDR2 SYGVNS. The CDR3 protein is CASSELTGPGPQHF. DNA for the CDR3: TGTGCCAGCAGTGAGTTAACAGGCCCTGGGCCCCAGCATTTT.

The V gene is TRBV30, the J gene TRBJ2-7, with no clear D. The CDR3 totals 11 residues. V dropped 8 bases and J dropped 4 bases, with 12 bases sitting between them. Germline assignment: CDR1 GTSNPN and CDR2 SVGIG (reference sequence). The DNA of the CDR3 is TGTGCCAGCTCCGACGGTTACGAGCAGTACTTC. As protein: CASSDGYEQYF.

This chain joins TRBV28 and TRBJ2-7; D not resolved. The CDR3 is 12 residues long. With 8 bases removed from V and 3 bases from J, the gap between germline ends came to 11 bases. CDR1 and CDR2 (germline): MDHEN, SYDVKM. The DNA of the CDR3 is TGTGCCAGCTCTGGCAGATTCTACGAGCAGTACTTC. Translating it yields CASSGRFYEQYF.

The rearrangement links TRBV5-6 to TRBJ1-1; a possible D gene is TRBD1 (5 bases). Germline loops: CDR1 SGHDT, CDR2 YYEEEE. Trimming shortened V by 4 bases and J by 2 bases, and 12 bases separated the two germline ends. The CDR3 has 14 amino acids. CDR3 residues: CASSPGPSNTEAFF. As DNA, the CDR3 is TGTGCCAGCAGCCCGGGACCCTCCAACACTGAAGCTTTCTTT.

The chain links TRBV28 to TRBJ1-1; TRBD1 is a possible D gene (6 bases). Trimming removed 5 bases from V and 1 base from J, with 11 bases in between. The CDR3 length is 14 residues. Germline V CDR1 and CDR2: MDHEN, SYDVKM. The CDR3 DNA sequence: TGTGCCAGCAGTAAACAGGGAAGGAACACTGAAGCTTTCTTT. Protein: CASSKQGRNTEAFF.

The CDR3 spells CASSLESYEQYF. CDR3 in DNA: TGTGCCAGCAGCTTGGAAAGCTACGAGCAGTACTTC. The rearrangement joins TRBV5-6 to TRBJ2-7; D gene ambiguous. This CDR3 has 12 amino acids. Looked up from germline, CDR1 is SGHDT and CDR2 is YYEEEE. Trimming pared 0 bases from V and 3 bases from J, leaving 4 bases between. Variable domain in full (rest from reference TRBV5-6 and TRBJ2-7): DAGVTQSPTHLIKTRGQQVTLRCSPKSGHDTVSWYQQALGQGPQFIFQYYEEEERQRGNFPDRFSGHQFPNYSSELNVNALLLGDSALYLCASSLESYEQYFGPGTRLTVT.

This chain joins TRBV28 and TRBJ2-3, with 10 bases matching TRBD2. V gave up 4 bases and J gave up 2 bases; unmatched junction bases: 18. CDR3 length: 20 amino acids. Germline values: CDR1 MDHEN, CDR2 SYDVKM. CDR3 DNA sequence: TGTGCCAGCAGTTGGCGGGGTAGCGGGAGGCCGTGGTTTCTCACAGATACGCAGTATTTT. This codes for CASSWRGSGRPWFLTDTQYF.

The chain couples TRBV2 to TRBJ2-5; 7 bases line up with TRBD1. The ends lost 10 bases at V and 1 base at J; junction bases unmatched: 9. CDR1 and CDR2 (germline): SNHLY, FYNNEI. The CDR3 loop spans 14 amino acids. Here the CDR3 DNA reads TGTGCCAAACAAGACAGGGAACTCCAAGAGACCCAGTACTTC. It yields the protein CAKQDRELQETQYF.

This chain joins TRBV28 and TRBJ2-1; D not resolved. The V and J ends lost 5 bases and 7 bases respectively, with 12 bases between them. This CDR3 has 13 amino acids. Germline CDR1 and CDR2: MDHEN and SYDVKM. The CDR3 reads CASSLQDPNEQFF. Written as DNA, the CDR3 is TGTGCCAGCAGTCTCCAGGACCCGAATGAGCAGTTCTTC. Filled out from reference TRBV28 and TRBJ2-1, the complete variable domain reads DVKVTQSSRYLVKRTGEKVFLECVQDMDHENMFWYRQDPGLGLRLIYFSYDVKMKEKGDIPEGYSVSREKKERFSLILESASTNQTSMYLCASSLQDPNEQFFGPGTRLTVL.

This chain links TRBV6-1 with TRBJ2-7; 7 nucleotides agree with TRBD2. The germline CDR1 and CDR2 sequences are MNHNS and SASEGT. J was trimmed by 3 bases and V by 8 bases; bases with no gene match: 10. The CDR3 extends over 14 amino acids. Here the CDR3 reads CASGVGAGSYEQYF. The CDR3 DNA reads TGTGCCAGCGGGGTCGGAGCGGGAAGCTACGAGCAGTACTTC.

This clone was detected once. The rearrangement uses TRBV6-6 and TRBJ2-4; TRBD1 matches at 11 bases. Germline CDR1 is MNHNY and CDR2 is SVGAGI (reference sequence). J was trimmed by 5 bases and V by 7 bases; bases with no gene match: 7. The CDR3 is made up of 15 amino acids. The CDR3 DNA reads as TGTGCCAGCACCTGGACAGGGGGCTCGGAAAACATTCAGTACTTC. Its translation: CASTWTGGSENIQYF.

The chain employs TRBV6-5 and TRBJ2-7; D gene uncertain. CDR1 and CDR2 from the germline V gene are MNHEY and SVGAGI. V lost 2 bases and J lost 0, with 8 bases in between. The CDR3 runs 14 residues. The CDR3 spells CASSYTYSSYEQYF. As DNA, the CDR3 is TGTGCCAGCAGTTACACGTACAGCTCCTACGAGCAGTACTTC.

The CDR3 spells CSVTGRVNTEAFF. The CDR3 DNA is TGCAGCGTGACAGGTCGGGTGAACACTGAAGCTTTCTTT. The V and J genes are TRBV29-1 and TRBJ1-1; D is perhaps TRBD1 (6 bases). Germline assignment: CDR1 SQVTM and CDR2 ANQGSEA. Deletions cut 6 bases from V and 0 bases from J, with 11 bases between. This CDR3 is built from 13 residues. Full variable domain (outside the CDR3, taken from reference TRBV29-1 and TRBJ1-1): SAVISQKPSRDICQRGTSLTIQCQVDSQVTMMFWYRQQPGQSLTLIATANQGSEATYESGFVIDKFPISRPNLTFSTLTVSNMSPEDSSIYLCSVTGRVNTEAFFGQGTRLTVV.

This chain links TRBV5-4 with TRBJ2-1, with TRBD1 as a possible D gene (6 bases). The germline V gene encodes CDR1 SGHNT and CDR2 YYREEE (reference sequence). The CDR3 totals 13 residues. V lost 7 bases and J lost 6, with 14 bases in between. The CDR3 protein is CASRTGPANEQFF. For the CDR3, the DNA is TGTGCCAGCCGAACAGGGCCAGCCAATGAGCAGTTCTTC.

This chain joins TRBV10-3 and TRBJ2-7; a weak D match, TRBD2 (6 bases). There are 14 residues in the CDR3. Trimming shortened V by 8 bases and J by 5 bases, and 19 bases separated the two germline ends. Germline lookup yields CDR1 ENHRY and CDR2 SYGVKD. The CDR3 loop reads CAIANGGIVNEQYF. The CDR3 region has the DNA TGTGCCATCGCGAATGGCGGGATTGTAAACGAGCAGTACTTC.

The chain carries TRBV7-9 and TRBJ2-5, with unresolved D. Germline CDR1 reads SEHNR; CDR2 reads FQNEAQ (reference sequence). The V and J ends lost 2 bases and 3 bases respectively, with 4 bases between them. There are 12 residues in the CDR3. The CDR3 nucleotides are TGTGCCAGCAGCTTATACGAAGAGACCCAGTACTTC. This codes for CASSLYEETQYF. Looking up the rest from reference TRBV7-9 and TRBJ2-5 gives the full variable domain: DTGVSQNPRHKITKRGQNVTFRCDPISEHNRLYWYRQTLGQGPEFLTYFQNEAQLEKSRLLSDRFSAERPKGSFSTLEIQRTEQGDSAMYLCASSLYEETQYFGPGTRLLVL.

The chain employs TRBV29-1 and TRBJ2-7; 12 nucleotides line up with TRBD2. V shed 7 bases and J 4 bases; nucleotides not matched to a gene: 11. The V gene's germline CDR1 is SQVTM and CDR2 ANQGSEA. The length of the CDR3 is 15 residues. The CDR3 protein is CSAQTRTSGIYEQYF. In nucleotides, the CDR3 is TGCAGCGCCCAAACCCGGACTAGCGGGATATACGAGCAGTACTTC.

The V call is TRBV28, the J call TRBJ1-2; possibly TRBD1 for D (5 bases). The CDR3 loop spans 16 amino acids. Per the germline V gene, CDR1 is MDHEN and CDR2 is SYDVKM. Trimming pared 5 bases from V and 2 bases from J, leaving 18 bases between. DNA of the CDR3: TGTGCCAGCAGTAAGACTACGGGACTCACAAACTATGGCTACACCTTC. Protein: CASSKTTGLTNYGYTF.

As DNA, the CDR3 is TGTGCCAGCAGTTGGAGAGGGTTTGAGCAGTTCTTC. This codes for CASSWRGFEQFF. The J gene is TRBJ2-1, the V gene TRBV27; D perhaps matches TRBD2 (5 bases). The CDR3 has 12 amino acids. Trimming took 4 bases from V and 9 from J, leaving 10 bases between them. Germline V gene lookup returns CDR1 MNHEY and CDR2 SMNVEV (reference sequence).

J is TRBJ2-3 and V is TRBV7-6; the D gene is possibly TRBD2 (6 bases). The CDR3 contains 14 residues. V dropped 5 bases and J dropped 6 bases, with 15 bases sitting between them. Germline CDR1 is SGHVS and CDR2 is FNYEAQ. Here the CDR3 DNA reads TGTGCCAGCAGCCAAGGACTATCAAGTGATACGCAGTATTTT. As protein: CASSQGLSSDTQYF.

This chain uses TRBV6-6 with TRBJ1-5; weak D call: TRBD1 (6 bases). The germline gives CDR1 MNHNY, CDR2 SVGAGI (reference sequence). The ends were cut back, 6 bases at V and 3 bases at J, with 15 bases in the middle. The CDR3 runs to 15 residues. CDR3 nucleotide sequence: TGTGCCAGCAGCTTTTCCGGACAGTACAATCAGCCCCAGCATTTT. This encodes CASSFSGQYNQPQHF.

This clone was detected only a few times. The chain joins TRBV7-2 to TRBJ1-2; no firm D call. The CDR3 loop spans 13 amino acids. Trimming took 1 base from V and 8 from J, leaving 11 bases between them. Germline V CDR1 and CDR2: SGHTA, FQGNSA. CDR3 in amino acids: CASSLGRFDGYTF. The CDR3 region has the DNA TGTGCCAGCAGCTTAGGGAGGTTTGACGGCTACACCTTC.

The CDR3 sequence: CASRPQGARTGELFF. In nucleotides, the CDR3 is TGTGCCAGCAGACCACAGGGGGCGCGAACCGGGGAGCTGTTTTTT. This rearrangement joins TRBV2 to TRBJ2-2; 9 positions match TRBD1. CDR1 and CDR2 from the germline V gene are SNHLY and FYNNEI. V lost 6 bases and J lost 5; bases outside the gene matches: 7. There are 15 residues in the CDR3.

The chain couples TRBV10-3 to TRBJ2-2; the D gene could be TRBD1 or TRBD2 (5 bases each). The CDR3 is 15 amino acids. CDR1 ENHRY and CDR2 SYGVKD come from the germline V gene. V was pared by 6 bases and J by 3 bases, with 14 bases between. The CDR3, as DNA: TGTGCCATCAGGAACCGGGACGGATACACCGGGGAGCTGTTTTTT. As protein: CAIRNRDGYTGELFF.

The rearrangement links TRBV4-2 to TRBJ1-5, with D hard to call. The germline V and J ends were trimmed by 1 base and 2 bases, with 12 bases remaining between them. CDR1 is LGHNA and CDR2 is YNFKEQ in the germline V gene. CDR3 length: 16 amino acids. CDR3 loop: CASSQAGGLGNQPQHF. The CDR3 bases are TGTGCCAGCAGCCAAGCCGGCGGGTTGGGCAATCAGCCCCAGCATTTT.

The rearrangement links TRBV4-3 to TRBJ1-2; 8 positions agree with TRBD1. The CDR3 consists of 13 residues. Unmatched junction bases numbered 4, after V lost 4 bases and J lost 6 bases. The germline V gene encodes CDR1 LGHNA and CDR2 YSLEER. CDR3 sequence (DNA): TGCGCCAGCAGCCCGGACAGGGATGATGGCTACACCTTC. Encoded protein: CASSPDRDDGYTF.

CDR3 nucleotide sequence: TGTGCCAGCAGCGATAGCGGGAGAGCAGGGGCCAACGTCCTGACTTTC. Translation: CASSDSGRAGANVLTF. The V and J genes are TRBV28 and TRBJ2-6; 9 nucleotides line up with TRBD2. CDR1 and CDR2 (germline): MDHEN, SYDVKM. This CDR3 comprises 16 residues. V lost 6 bases to trimming and J lost 4 bases; unmatched junction nucleotides: 7.

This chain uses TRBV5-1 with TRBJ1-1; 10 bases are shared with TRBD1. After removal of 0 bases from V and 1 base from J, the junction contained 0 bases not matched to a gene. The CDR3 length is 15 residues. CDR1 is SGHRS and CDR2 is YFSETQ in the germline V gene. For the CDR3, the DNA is TGCGCCAGCAGCTTGGGGGACAGGGGGAACACTGAAGCTTTCTTT. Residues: CASSLGDRGNTEAFF. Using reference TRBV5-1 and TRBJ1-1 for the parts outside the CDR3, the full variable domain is KAGVTQTPRYLIKTRGQQVTLSCSPISGHRSVSWYQQTPGQGLQFLFEYFSETQRNKGNFPGRFSGRQFSNSRSEMNVSTLELGDSALYLCASSLGDRGNTEAFFGQGTRLTVV.

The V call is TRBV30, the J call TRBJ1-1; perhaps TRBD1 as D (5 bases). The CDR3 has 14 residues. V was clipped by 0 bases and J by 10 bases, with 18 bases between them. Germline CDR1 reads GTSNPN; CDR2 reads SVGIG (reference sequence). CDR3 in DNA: TGTGCCTGGAGTGTGGGGGGTGGGCCCCTCCCAGCTTTCTTT. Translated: CAWSVGGGPLPAFF.

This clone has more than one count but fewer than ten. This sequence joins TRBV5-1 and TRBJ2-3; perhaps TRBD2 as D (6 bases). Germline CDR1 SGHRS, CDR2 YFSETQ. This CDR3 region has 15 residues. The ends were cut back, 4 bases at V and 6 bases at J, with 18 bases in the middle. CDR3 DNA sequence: TGCGCCAGCAGCGAATTAGCGGTGGGTGTGGATACGCAGTATTTT. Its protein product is CASSELAVGVDTQYF.